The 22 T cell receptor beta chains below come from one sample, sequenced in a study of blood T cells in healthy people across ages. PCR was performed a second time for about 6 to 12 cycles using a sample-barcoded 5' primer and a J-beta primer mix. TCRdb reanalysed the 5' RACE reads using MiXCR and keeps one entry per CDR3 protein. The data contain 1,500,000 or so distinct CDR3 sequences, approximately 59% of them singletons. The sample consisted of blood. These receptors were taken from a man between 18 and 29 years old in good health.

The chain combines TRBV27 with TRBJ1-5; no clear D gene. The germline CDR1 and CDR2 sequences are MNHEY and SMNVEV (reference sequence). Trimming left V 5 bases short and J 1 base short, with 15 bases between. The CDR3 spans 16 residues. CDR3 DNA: TGTGCCAGCAGTCCGATCGGGCTGGGGAGCAATCAGCCCCAGCATTTT. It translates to CASSPIGLGSNQPQHF.

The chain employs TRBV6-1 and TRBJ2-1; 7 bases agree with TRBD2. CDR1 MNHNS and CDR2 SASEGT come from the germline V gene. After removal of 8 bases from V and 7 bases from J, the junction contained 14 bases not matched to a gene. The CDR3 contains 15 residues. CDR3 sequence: CASGEGASMINEQFF. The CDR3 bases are TGTGCCAGCGGGGAGGGAGCAAGTATGATTAATGAGCAGTTCTTC.

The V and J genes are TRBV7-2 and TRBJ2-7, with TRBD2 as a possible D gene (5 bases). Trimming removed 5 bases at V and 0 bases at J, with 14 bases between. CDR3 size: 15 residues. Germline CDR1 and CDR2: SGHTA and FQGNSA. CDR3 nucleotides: TGTGCCAGCAGCCGGACTCTCATCAGCTCCTACGAGCAGTACTTC. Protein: CASSRTLISSYEQYF.

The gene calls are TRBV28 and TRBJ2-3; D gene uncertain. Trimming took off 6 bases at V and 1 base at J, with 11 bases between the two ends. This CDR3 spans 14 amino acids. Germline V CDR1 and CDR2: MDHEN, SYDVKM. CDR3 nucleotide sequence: TGTGCCAGCAGGCTCGACCTGCGCACAGATACGCAGTATTTT. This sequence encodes CASRLDLRTDTQYF.

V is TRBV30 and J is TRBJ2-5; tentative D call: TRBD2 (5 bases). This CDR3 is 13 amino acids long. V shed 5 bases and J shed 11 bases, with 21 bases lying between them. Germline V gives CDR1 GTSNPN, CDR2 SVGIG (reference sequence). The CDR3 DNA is TGTGCCTGGGACCAGTCTACTCGTGGGGAGCAGTACTTC. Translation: CAWDQSTRGEQYF.

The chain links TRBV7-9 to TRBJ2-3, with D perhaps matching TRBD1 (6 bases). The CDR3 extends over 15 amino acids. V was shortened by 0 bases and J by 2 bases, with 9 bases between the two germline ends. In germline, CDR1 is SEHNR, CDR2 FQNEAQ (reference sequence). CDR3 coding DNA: TGTGCCAGCAGCTTAGCCGGACAGTACACAGATACGCAGTATTTT. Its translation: CASSLAGQYTDTQYF.

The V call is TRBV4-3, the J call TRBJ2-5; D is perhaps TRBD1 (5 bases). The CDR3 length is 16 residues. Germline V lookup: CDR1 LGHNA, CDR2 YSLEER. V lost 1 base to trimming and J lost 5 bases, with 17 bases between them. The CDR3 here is CASSQVWAQKGETQYF. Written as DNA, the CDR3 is TGCGCCAGCAGCCAAGTCTGGGCACAGAAGGGGGAGACCCAGTACTTC.

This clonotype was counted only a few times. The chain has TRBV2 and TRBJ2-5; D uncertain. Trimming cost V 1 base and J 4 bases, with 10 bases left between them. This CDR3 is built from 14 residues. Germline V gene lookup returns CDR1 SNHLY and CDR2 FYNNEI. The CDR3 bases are TGTGCCAGCAGTGAAGAGTACAGTACAGAGACCCAGTACTTC. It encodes CASSEEYSTETQYF.

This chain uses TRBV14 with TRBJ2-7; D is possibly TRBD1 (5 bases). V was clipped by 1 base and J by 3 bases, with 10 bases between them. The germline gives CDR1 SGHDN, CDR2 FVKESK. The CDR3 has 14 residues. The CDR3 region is CASSQGNRRYEQYF. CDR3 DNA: TGTGCCAGCAGCCAAGGCAACAGGCGCTACGAGCAGTACTTC.

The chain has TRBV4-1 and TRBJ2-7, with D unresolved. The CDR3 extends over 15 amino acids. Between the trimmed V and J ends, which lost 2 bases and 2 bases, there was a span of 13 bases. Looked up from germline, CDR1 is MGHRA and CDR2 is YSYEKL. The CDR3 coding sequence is TGCGCCAGCAGCCAATACGGAAGCGCACCCTACGAGCAGTACTTC. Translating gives CASSQYGSAPYEQYF.

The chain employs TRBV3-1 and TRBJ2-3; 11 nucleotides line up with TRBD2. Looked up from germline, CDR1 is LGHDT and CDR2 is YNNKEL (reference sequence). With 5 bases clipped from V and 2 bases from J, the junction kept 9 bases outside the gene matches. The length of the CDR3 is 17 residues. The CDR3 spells CASSGSLAGGFTDTQYF. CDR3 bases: TGTGCCAGCAGCGGATCTTTAGCGGGGGGGTTCACAGATACGCAGTATTTT.

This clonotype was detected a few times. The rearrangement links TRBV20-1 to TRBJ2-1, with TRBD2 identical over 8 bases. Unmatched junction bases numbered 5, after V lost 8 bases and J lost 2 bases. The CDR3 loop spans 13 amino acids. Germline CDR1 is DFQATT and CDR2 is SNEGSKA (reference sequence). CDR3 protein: CSPTSGPYNEQFF. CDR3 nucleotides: TGCAGTCCTACTAGCGGCCCCTACAATGAGCAGTTCTTC.

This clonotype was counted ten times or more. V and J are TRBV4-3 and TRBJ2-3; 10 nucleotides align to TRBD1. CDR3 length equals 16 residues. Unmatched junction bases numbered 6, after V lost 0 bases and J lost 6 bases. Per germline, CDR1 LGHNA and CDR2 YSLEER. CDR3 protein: CASSQDPGTGADTQYF. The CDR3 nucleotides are TGCGCCAGCAGCCAAGATCCGGGGACAGGGGCCGATACGCAGTATTTT.

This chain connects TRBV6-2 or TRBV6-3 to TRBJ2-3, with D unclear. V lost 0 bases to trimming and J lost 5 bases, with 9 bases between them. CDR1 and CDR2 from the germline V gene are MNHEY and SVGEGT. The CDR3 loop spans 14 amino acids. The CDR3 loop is CASSYSKSIDTQYF. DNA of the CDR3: TGTGCCAGCAGTTACTCGAAAAGTATAGATACGCAGTATTTT.

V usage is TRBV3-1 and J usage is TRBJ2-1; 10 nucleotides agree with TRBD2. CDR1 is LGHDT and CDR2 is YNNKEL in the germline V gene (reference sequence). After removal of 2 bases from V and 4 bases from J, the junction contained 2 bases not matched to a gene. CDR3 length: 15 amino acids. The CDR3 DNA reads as TGTGCCAGCAGCCAAAATAGCGGGGGGTACAATGAGCAGTTCTTC. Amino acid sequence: CASSQNSGGYNEQFF.

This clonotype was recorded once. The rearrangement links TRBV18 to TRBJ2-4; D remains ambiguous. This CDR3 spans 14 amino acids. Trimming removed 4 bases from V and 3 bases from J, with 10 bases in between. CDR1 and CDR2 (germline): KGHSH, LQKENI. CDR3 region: CASSRELVKNIQYF. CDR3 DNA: TGTGCCAGCTCACGGGAATTAGTCAAAAACATTCAGTACTTC.

The CDR3 DNA reads as TGTGCCAGCCGAAGTTCAACTAGGGGCTACGAGCAGTACTTC. It specifies CASRSSTRGYEQYF. This chain links TRBV28 with TRBJ2-7; D could derive from TRBD1 or TRBD2 (5 bases each). Looked up from germline, CDR1 is MDHEN and CDR2 is SYDVKM. This CDR3 region has 14 residues. V was shortened by 8 bases and J by 3 bases, with 17 bases between the two germline ends.

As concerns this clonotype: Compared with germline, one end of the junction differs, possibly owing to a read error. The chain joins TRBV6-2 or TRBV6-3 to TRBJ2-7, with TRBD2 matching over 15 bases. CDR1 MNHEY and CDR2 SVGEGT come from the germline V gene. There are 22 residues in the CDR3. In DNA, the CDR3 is TGTGTCAGCAGTTACTCCACACAAGGGGGACTAGCGGGGGGAACGACCTACAAGGAGCAGTACTTC. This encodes CVSSYSTQGGLAGGTTYKEQYF.

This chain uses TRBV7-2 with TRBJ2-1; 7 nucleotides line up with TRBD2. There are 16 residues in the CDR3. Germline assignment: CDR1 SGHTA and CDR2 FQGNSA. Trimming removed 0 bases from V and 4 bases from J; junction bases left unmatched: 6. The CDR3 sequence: CASSLAAGERYNEQFF. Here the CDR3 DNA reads TGTGCCAGCAGCTTAGCCGCGGGGGAACGATACAATGAGCAGTTCTTC.

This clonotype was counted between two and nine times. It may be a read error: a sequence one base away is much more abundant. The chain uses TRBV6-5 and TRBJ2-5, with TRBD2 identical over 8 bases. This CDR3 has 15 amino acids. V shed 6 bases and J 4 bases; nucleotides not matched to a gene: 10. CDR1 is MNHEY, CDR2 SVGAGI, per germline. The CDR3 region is CASSSGRVIGETQYF. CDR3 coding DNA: TGTGCCAGCAGCAGCGGGAGAGTTATAGGAGAGACCCAGTACTTC.

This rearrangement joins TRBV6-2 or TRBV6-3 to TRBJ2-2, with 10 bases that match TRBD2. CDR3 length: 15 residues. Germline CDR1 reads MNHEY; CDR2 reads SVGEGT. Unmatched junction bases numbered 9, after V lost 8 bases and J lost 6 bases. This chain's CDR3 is CASRGSGRQAGELFF. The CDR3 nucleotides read TGTGCCAGCCGCGGTAGCGGGAGGCAGGCCGGGGAGCTGTTTTTT.

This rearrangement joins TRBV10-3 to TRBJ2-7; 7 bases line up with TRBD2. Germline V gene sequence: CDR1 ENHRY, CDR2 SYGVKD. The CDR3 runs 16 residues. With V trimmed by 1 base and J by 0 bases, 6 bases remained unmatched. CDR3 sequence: CAISEYASGSSYEQYF. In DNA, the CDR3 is TGTGCCATCAGTGAGTATGCTAGCGGTAGCTCCTACGAGCAGTACTTC.